This TCR beta chain was observed in a study of beta chain features in type 1 diabetes. Study context: All samples together contributed 107,917,701 sorted cells for examination. General observations from the study: The study found fewer insertions and more deletions at VDJ junctions in type 1 diabetes patients. Shorter TCRB CDR3s, moderately but significantly so, marked every one of the four CD4+ subsets in Type 1 diabetes patients. Using cDNA template may skew counts toward highly expressing activated cells.

Isolated RNA was reverse transcribed in full, so expressed TCRB transcripts were sequenced. This table comes from immunoSEQ multiplex PCR, and its TCRdb copy is limited to in-frame clones, with some not included. Of some 350,000 clones detected, 9.6% appear once; the ten largest clones hold 0.55% to 0.75%. From germline, CDR1 is MNHEY and CDR2 SMNVEV (reference sequence). The CDR3 covers 14 residues. The V gene end was trimmed by 11 bases and the J gene end by 4 bases; junction bases not matched to a gene: 8. A remark on this clone: Its target is unknown.

Every donor provided one heparinised blood draw, which averaged approximately 120 mL. This chain uses TRBV27 with TRBJ2-1; TRBD2 matches at 10 bases. This receptor was obtained from a young man with type 1 diabetes. The sequenced sample consisted of central memory CD4+ T cells from blood. CDR3 protein: CASLSGRVYNEQFF. CDR3 sequence (DNA): TGTGCCTCCCTCAGCGGGAGGGTATACAATGAGCAGTTCTTC.